The entry below gives a single TCR beta chain sequence along with its context. Its antigen is not identified. Sorting defined conventional CD4 T cells as CD4+CD127+. Methods used by the authors: Some 100,000 patient and about 1.3x10^5 healthy donor in-frame TCRbeta sequences came from conventional T cells. TCRdb keeps only in-frame clones here, not all; method: immunoSEQ multiplex PCR. That table supplies the V and J calls and clone size; D and trimming were determined from the DNA. The table has fewer than 30,000 clones, roughly 96% seen once. The sample is drawn from a study of B cell selection in AIRE deficiency. Study observations and caveats: With only TCRbeta sequenced, under 45% of shared healthy Treg sequences overlapped Tconv. Around 31% of healthy-shared Treg TCRbeta sequences appeared in patient Tconv cells. In TCRBV usage, CDR3 length and diversity, patient Tconv and Treg cells matched healthy donors.

Germline CDR1 reads SEHNR; CDR2 reads FQNEAQ (reference sequence). The V end lost 4 bases, the J end lost 8 bases, and 14 bases lay between the germline ends. The CDR3 length is 14 residues. The specimen sequenced was conventional CD4+ T cells sorted from PBMCs. This sequence originates from a human donor with AIRE deficiency. V gene TRBV7-9 combines with J gene TRBJ1-4; unclear D gene. The CDR3 region is CASSSYGGQEKLFF. In nucleotides, the CDR3 is TGTGCCAGCAGCTCGTACGGAGGGCAAGAAAAACTGTTTTTT. Complete variable domain (other parts from reference TRBV7-9 and TRBJ1-4): DTGVSQNPRHKITKRGQNVTFRCDPISEHNRLYWYRQTLGQGPEFLTYFQNEAQLEKSRLLSDRFSAERPKGSFSTLEIQRTEQGDSAMYLCASSSYGGQEKLFFGSGTQLSVL.